This T cell receptor beta chain was recovered during a study of blood T cells in healthy people across ages. The V segment lost 8 bases and the J segment 0 bases; nucleotides outside the gene matches: 5. The germline V gene encodes CDR1 MNHNY and CDR2 SVGAGI (reference sequence). The CDR3 loop spans 14 amino acids. Broader study findings: Higher diversity and more naive CD4+ cells were features of long-lived donors, compared to aged donors.

This clonotype came up a few times. Its matching antigen is unknown. With a J-beta primer mix and a sample-barcoded 5' primer, a second PCR ran 7 to 11 cycles. MiXCR was run by TCRdb on the 5' RACE reads, yielding one entry per CDR3 protein. This table holds roughly 1.5 million distinct CDR3 sequences, roughly 43% found once. The origin of this receptor is a woman between 18 and 30 years old in good health. The chain employs TRBV6-6 and TRBJ2-3; 7 bases line up with TRBD1. The sample consisted of blood. CDR3 in DNA: TGTGCCAGCCGGGACAGCCCTAGCACAGATACGCAGTATTTT. Protein product: CASRDSPSTDTQYF.